The rows below give T cell receptor beta chains drawn from one sample of a study of cytomegalovirus exposure and HLA in healthy donors. Produced via immunoSEQ multiplex PCR; TCRdb's table is partial and in-frame only. The table lists 150,000 to 200,000 clones, 85% of them singletons. Sequenced input: PBMCs. Receptors were obtained from a man aged 18 to 29 in good health and CMV-seropositive. CDR3s include the opening cysteine and the closing phenylalanine or tryptophan.

v_call	j_call	cdr3_length	cdr3_aa
TRBV30	TRBJ1-4	14	CAWRLDSDNEKLFF
TRBV11-3	TRBJ2-3	15	CASRERGRGTDTQYF
TRBV5-1	TRBJ2-3	15	CASSLGTASTDTQYF
TRBV28	TRBJ2-3	14	CASSLKGATDTQYF
TRBV12-5	TRBJ1-2	12	CASDSQGTGYTF
TRBV30	TRBJ2-7	11	CAWRSSYEQYF
TRBV19	TRBJ2-7	14	CASSPQTDSSEQYF
TRBV12-5	TRBJ2-2	17	CASGLPFRTLNTGELFF
TRBV28	TRBJ2-5	11	CASSLGETQYF
TRBV6-5	TRBJ2-7	11	CANGGHHEQYF
TRBV28	TRBJ1-4	15	CASSHPRTGNEKLFF
TRBV5-8	TRBJ2-7	16	CASSALLAGVIDEQYF
TRBV10-1	TRBJ2-2	13	CASSGDSTGELFF
TRBV6-5	TRBJ1-5	16	CASSYTGTGGDQPQHF
TRBV9	TRBJ2-1	15	CASSAQVSARGEQFF
TRBV28	TRBJ1-2	14	CASIPSGGGYGYTF
TRBV5-4	TRBJ1-2	15	CASSLRGNPYYGYTF
TRBV9	TRBJ2-1	16	CASSVSGQGGRNEQFF
TRBV28	TRBJ2-7	15	CASSFLSALSYEQYF
TRBV5-1	TRBJ2-7	16	CATALAGGPESYEQYF
TRBV28	TRBJ1-2	13	CASSPQGNYGYTF
TRBV6-5	TRBJ1-2	13	CASSQDRVHGYTF
TRBV6-1	TRBJ1-1	17	CASSGIPGQGGTDEAFF
TRBV5-5	TRBJ1-1	14	CASSSLGWASKAFF
TRBV30	TRBJ2-7	15	CAWKGLAGDHYEQYF